The 30 T cell receptor beta chains listed next were all sequenced from one sample in a study of shared clonotypes between healthy human individuals. Libraries were prepared by immunoSEQ multiplex PCR; TCRdb keeps only in-frame clonotypes and omits some of them. The sample consists of 1.5 million to 1.9 million clones, under 99% of them appearing once. The sequenced sample consisted of naive CD4+ T cells sorted from blood. Regarding subset: CD45RA+ positively selected. Receptors originate from a man aged 25-40 years in good health.

CDR3 bases: TGCGCCAGCAGTCCTTCTAGCGGGTCAGCAGATACGCAGTATTTT. It yields the protein CASSPSSGSADTQYF. V usage is TRBV10-1 and J usage is TRBJ2-3, with 8 bases aligning to TRBD2. This CDR3 contains 15 residues. CDR1 and CDR2 from the germline V gene are WNHNN and SYGVQD (reference sequence). V lost 5 bases to trimming and J lost 4 bases; unmatched junction nucleotides: 8.

The chain combines TRBV19 with TRBJ2-2; D is unclear. The length of the CDR3 is 16 residues. The germline V and J ends were trimmed by 0 bases and 3 bases, with 11 bases remaining between them. Germline V gene data show CDR1 as LNHDA and CDR2 as SQIVND (reference sequence). In nucleotides, the CDR3 is TGTGCCAGTAGTATAGATGGGGTACGGGACACCGGGGAGCTGTTTTTT. Its translation is CASSIDGVRDTGELFF.

This chain links TRBV10-2 with TRBJ1-1; D is perhaps TRBD1 (5 bases). The germline V gene has CDR1 WSHSY and CDR2 SAAADI. The V and J ends lost 7 bases and 0 bases respectively, with 12 bases between them. This CDR3 contains 14 residues. DNA for the CDR3: TGCGCCAGCACCCTACAGGCGATGAACACTGAAGCTTTCTTT. Amino acid sequence: CASTLQAMNTEAFF.

This clone has a single count. The chain combines TRBV27 with TRBJ1-1, with 9 bases that match TRBD1. Trimming removed 5 bases from V and 0 bases from J; junction bases left unmatched: 10. Per the germline V gene, CDR1 is MNHEY and CDR2 is SMNVEV (reference sequence). The CDR3 runs to 17 residues. CDR3 DNA sequence: TGTGCCAGCAGTCGAACAGGGGGCAGCGCCATGAACACTGAAGCTTTCTTT. It specifies CASSRTGGSAMNTEAFF.

This rearrangement joins TRBV7-8 to TRBJ2-2; 9 nucleotides agree with TRBD2. The CDR3 covers 15 residues. The V gene end was trimmed by 5 bases and the J gene end by 6 bases; junction bases not matched to a gene: 7. In germline, CDR1 is SGHVS, CDR2 FQNEAQ. Written as DNA, the CDR3 is TGTGCCAGCAGCCCCAGGACTAGCGTCGCCGGGGAGCTGTTTTTT. Protein: CASSPRTSVAGELFF.

J is TRBJ2-7 and V is TRBV10-3; 7 bases match TRBD2. Germline V gene sequence: CDR1 ENHRY, CDR2 SYGVKD. The CDR3 runs to 19 residues. The J segment lost 4 bases and the V segment lost 2 bases, leaving 20 bases of the junction unmatched. The CDR3 sequence is CAISEPSGRRSEKGYEQYF. In DNA, the CDR3 is TGTGCCATCAGTGAGCCCTCCGGGAGGCGATCCGAAAAAGGATACGAGCAGTACTTC.

This chain connects TRBV28 to TRBJ1-2, with a tentative D call TRBD1 (6 bases). The germline V and J ends were trimmed by 6 bases and 8 bases, with 13 bases remaining between them. The CDR3 is 12 residues long. Germline V gene lookup returns CDR1 MDHEN and CDR2 SYDVKM. The CDR3 spells CASRTGLGGYTF. The CDR3 bases are TGTGCCAGCAGAACAGGGTTGGGAGGCTACACCTTC.

The CDR3 DNA reads TGTGCCAGCAGCGTGTGGGACAGGGTGGACGAGCAGTACTTC. Encoded protein: CASSVWDRVDEQYF. This chain links TRBV7-9 with TRBJ2-7; 9 bases are a match to TRBD1. This CDR3 is 14 amino acids long. The V segment lost 5 bases and the J segment 5 bases; nucleotides outside the gene matches: 7. Per germline, CDR1 SEHNR and CDR2 FQNEAQ (reference sequence).

The rearrangement links TRBV9 to TRBJ1-4, with D unresolved. CDR3 size: 17 residues. The V gene lost 3 bases and the J gene lost 0 bases, with 15 bases spanning the gap. Germline loops: CDR1 SGDLS, CDR2 YYNGEE. The CDR3 here is CASSARHLEATNEKLFF. The CDR3 nucleotides are TGTGCCAGCAGCGCAAGACACCTTGAGGCAACTAATGAAAAACTGTTTTTT.

The sample holds one count of this clone. The chain combines TRBV6-5 with TRBJ2-3; possible D gene TRBD2, 6 bases. CDR3 length: 14 residues. Trimming stripped 6 bases from V and 4 bases from J, with 14 bases between. CDR1 and CDR2 (germline): MNHEY, SVGAGI. Here the CDR3 reads CASRVMGGPDTQYF. CDR3 sequence (DNA): TGTGCCAGCAGAGTGATGGGAGGCCCAGATACGCAGTATTTT.

The V call is TRBV2, the J call TRBJ1-2; D might be TRBD1 (6 bases). The CDR3 runs to 13 residues. V was pared by 6 bases and J by 5 bases, with 13 bases between. The germline V gene encodes CDR1 SNHLY and CDR2 FYNNEI. The CDR3 sequence is CASRDSFRYGYTF. In DNA form, the CDR3 reads TGTGCCAGCAGGGACAGTTTCCGATATGGCTACACCTTC.

The rearrangement uses TRBV9 and TRBJ2-5, with D tentatively TRBD1 or TRBD2 (6 bases each). Trimming took off 0 bases at V and 6 bases at J, with 21 bases between the two ends. This CDR3 spans 17 amino acids. Germline loops: CDR1 SGDLS, CDR2 YYNGEE. The CDR3 DNA reads as TGTGCCAGCAGCGTAGTCTCGTCACCGGGGGCAATTCAGACCCAGTACTTC. Its protein product is CASSVVSSPGAIQTQYF. The full variable domain, completed using reference TRBV9 and TRBJ2-5, is DSGVTQTPKHLITATGQRVTLRCSPRSGDLSVYWYQQSLDQGLQFLIQYYNGEERAKGNILERFSAQQFPDLHSELNLSSLELGDSALYFCASSVVSSPGAIQTQYFGPGTRLLVL.

Here the CDR3 reads CASSPYTAQGPLNTEAFF. The CDR3 DNA reads TGTGCCAGCAGCCCCTACACGGCACAGGGCCCCTTGAACACTGAAGCTTTCTTT. The chain is built from TRBV5-4 and TRBJ1-1, with D perhaps matching TRBD1 (6 bases). The V end lost 4 bases, the J end lost 0 bases, and 22 bases lay between the germline ends. The CDR3 extends over 18 amino acids. The germline CDR1 and CDR2 sequences are SGHNT and YYREEE (reference sequence).

This clone is a singleton in its sample. The chain uses TRBV9 and TRBJ1-1, with D perhaps matching TRBD1 (5 bases). The V gene lost 2 bases and the J gene lost 4 bases, with 9 bases spanning the gap. The CDR3 runs 13 residues. Germline V gives CDR1 SGDLS, CDR2 YYNGEE. CDR3 bases: TGTGCCAGCAGCGTGGGACTTTCCACTGAAGCTTTCTTT. It translates to CASSVGLSTEAFF.

V gene TRBV11-2 combines with J gene TRBJ2-3; D unclear. V lost 2 bases, J lost 4 bases, and 13 bases lay in between. CDR3 size: 15 residues. Germline V CDR1 and CDR2: SGHAT, FQNNGV. This CDR3 is CASSLSPGIADTQYF. Written as DNA, the CDR3 is TGTGCCAGCAGCTTAAGCCCCGGAATCGCAGATACGCAGTATTTT. Full variable domain (missing parts from reference TRBV11-2 and TRBJ2-3): EAGVAQSPRYKIIEKRQSVAFWCNPISGHATLYWYQQILGQGPKLLIQFQNNGVVDDSQLPKDRFSAERLKGVDSTLKIQPAKLEDSAVYLCASSLSPGIADTQYFGPGTRLTVL.

The V call is TRBV9, the J call TRBJ2-1, with TRBD2 matching 9 bases. CDR3 length equals 16 residues. The ends lost 4 bases at V and 0 bases at J; junction bases unmatched: 5. CDR1 and CDR2 (germline): SGDLS, YYNGEE. For the CDR3, the DNA is TGTGCCAGCAGCCCAGGACTAGCGCCCTCCTACAATGAGCAGTTCTTC. It encodes CASSPGLAPSYNEQFF.

Details on this clone: The same CDR3 is also encoded by other DNA sequences in this sample. The chain couples TRBV6-1 to TRBJ1-1, with 9 bases matching TRBD1. Germline CDR1 reads MNHNS; CDR2 reads SASEGT. With 4 bases clipped from V and 3 bases from J, the junction kept 3 bases outside the gene matches. The CDR3 has 14 amino acids. DNA for the CDR3: TGTGCCAGCAGTGTACGGGACAGGGACACTGAAGCTTTCTTT. It codes for CASSVRDRDTEAFF.

The chain uses TRBV28 and TRBJ2-2; 7 bases agree with TRBD1. Germline CDR1 reads MDHEN; CDR2 reads SYDVKM. This CDR3 is 16 amino acids long. Trimming at V came to 6 bases and at J to 0 bases, leaving 7 bases not matched to a gene. CDR3 region: CASRSRGPPNTGELFF. CDR3 in DNA: TGTGCCAGCAGGTCGAGGGGGCCCCCGAACACCGGGGAGCTGTTTTTT. The full variable domain, in which reference TRBV28 and TRBJ2-2 provide the parts outside the CDR3, is DVKVTQSSRYLVKRTGEKVFLECVQDMDHENMFWYRQDPGLGLRLIYFSYDVKMKEKGDIPEGYSVSREKKERFSLILESASTNQTSMYLCASRSRGPPNTGELFFGEGSRLTVL.

The table lists this clone with a count of one. CDR3 DNA: TGTGCCAGCGGACCCACACCCCTCAATGAGCAGTTCTTC. The encoded protein is CASGPTPLNEQFF. This sequence joins TRBV13 and TRBJ2-1; no firm D call. Germline V CDR1 and CDR2: PRHDT, FYEKMQ (reference sequence). V was pared by 8 bases and J by 6 bases, with 14 bases between. The CDR3 length is 13 residues.

The chain carries TRBV5-4 and TRBJ2-7; the D gene could be TRBD1 or TRBD2 (6 bases each). The germline V gene encodes CDR1 SGHNT and CDR2 YYREEE (reference sequence). The germline V and J ends were trimmed by 4 bases and 1 base, with 15 bases remaining between them. The CDR3 consists of 15 residues. The CDR3 coding sequence is TGTGCCAGCAGCCCTTACGAGGGGGGTTCCTACGAGCAGTACTTC. Amino acid sequence: CASSPYEGGSYEQYF.

The chain has TRBV6-6 and TRBJ2-4; D gene unclear. The V gene's germline CDR1 is MNHNY and CDR2 SVGAGI (reference sequence). This CDR3 has 14 residues. The germline V and J ends were trimmed by 2 bases and 0 bases, with 5 bases remaining between them. This chain's CDR3 is CASSYGEAKNIQYF. The CDR3 DNA is TGTGCCAGCAGTTACGGGGAAGCCAAAAACATTCAGTACTTC.

Comments on this clone: Distinct nucleotide sequences in the sample also encode this CDR3. V and J are TRBV19 and TRBJ2-5; D tentatively fits TRBD1 or TRBD2 (5 bases each). CDR3 length: 12 amino acids. Deletions cut 1 base from V and 5 bases from J, with 5 bases between. Germline V CDR1 and CDR2: LNHDA, SQIVND (reference sequence). The CDR3 loop is CASSIGGETQYF. The CDR3 DNA is TGTGCCAGTAGTATAGGGGGGGAGACCCAGTACTTC.

The chain uses TRBV18 and TRBJ1-2; 8 bases match TRBD1. This CDR3 has 14 amino acids. Germline V gene lookup returns CDR1 KGHSH and CDR2 LQKENI. Trimming cost V 3 bases and J 8 bases; bases outside gene matches: 8. This CDR3 is CASSPLDRVDGYTF. The CDR3 DNA reads TGTGCCAGCTCACCCCTGGACAGGGTTGACGGCTACACCTTC.

V gene TRBV12-2 combines with J gene TRBJ2-2; the table's TRBD2 call for D was not verified on the DNA. TRBV12-2 is a pseudogene locus. The CDR3 totals 16 residues. CDR3 sequence reads: CASRLAREISTGELFF. CDR3 sequence (DNA): TGTGCAAGTCGCTTAGCGCGGGAGATCAGCACCGGGGAGCTGTTTTTT.

Notes on this clone: Other DNA sequences in the same sample also yield this CDR3. The chain carries TRBV9 and TRBJ2-5; D gene uncertain. V shed 0 bases and J shed 6 bases, with 9 bases lying between them. The CDR3 extends over 13 amino acids. Per the germline V gene, CDR1 is SGDLS and CDR2 is YYNGEE. The CDR3 is CASSVVGGKTQYF. CDR3 bases: TGTGCCAGCAGCGTAGTTGGCGGTAAGACCCAGTACTTC. Full variable domain (outside the CDR3, taken from reference TRBV9 and TRBJ2-5): DSGVTQTPKHLITATGQRVTLRCSPRSGDLSVYWYQQSLDQGLQFLIQYYNGEERAKGNILERFSAQQFPDLHSELNLSSLELGDSALYFCASSVVGGKTQYFGPGTRLLVL.

The chain links TRBV2 to TRBJ1-1; D unresolved. Germline V lookup: CDR1 SNHLY, CDR2 FYNNEI. The V end was cut by 4 bases, the J end by 3 bases, with 18 bases between. The CDR3 extends over 16 amino acids. CDR3 residues: CASSAGGTWEDTEAFF. The CDR3 DNA is TGTGCCAGCAGTGCAGGAGGAACCTGGGAGGACACTGAAGCTTTCTTT. The whole variable domain, filled in from reference TRBV2 and TRBJ1-1, reads EPEVTQTPSHQVTQMGQEVILRCVPISNHLYFYWYRQILGQKVEFLVSFYNNEISEKSEIFDDQFSVERPDGSNFTLKIRSTKLEDSAMYFCASSAGGTWEDTEAFFGQGTRLTVV.

V gene TRBV6-6 combines with J gene TRBJ2-7; the match to TRBD2 covers 10 bases. The V segment lost 6 bases and the J segment 5 bases; nucleotides outside the gene matches: 7. Germline CDR1 reads MNHNY; CDR2 reads SVGAGI (reference sequence). The CDR3 has 14 residues. For the CDR3, the DNA is TGTGCCAGCAGCCCCCAGCGGGAGGGCGACGAGCAGTACTTC. It encodes CASSPQREGDEQYF.

The rearrangement joins TRBV14 to TRBJ2-5, with 8 bases aligning to TRBD2. The J segment lost 5 bases and the V segment lost 4 bases, leaving 6 bases of the junction unmatched. CDR1 SGHDN and CDR2 FVKESK come from the germline V gene. The CDR3 totals 14 residues. CDR3 protein: CASSRRLAFETQYF. The CDR3 DNA sequence: TGTGCCAGCAGCCGCCGACTAGCGTTCGAGACCCAGTACTTC.

J is TRBJ1-1 and V is TRBV27; no firm D call. The V and J ends lost 2 bases and 2 bases respectively, with 12 bases between them. In germline, CDR1 is MNHEY, CDR2 SMNVEV (reference sequence). This CDR3 comprises 15 residues. This CDR3 is CASSLGSYSNTEAFF. CDR3 bases: TGTGCCAGCAGTTTAGGGTCCTACTCTAACACTGAAGCTTTCTTT.

The CDR3 spells CASSLVGPRNNEQFF. The CDR3 region has the DNA TGCGCCAGCAGCTTGGTCGGTCCCAGAAACAATGAGCAGTTCTTC. The rearrangement joins TRBV5-1 to TRBJ2-1; D call uncertain. The CDR3 extends over 15 amino acids. V gave up 0 bases and J gave up 5 bases, with 12 bases separating them. From germline, CDR1 is SGHRS and CDR2 YFSETQ.